A single sample is the source of the 26 T cell receptor beta chains below, sequenced in a study of cytomegalovirus exposure and HLA in healthy donors. The study ran its PCR with 60 Vbeta and 13 Jbeta primers. Assay: immunoSEQ multiplex PCR; the TCRdb copy retains only in-frame clones and omits some. Among about 150,000 clones listed, roughly 83% were seen once. The sample comprised PBMCs. The receptors derive from a human donor in good health.

This sequence joins TRBV5-4 and TRBJ1-4; TRBD1 aligns across 8 bases. V shed 2 bases and J 2 bases; nucleotides not matched to a gene: 5. Germline V gene sequence: CDR1 SGHNT, CDR2 YYREEE (reference sequence). There are 16 residues in the CDR3. The CDR3 DNA follows: TGTGCCAGCAGCTTATACAGGGGGGCGACTAATGAAAAACTGTTTTTT. Its translation is CASSLYRGATNEKLFF.

This clone was picked up a small number of times. The chain is built from TRBV5-1 and TRBJ2-1; D is unclear. V shed 0 bases and J shed 8 bases, with 15 bases lying between them. Germline values: CDR1 SGHRS, CDR2 YFSETQ. The CDR3 is 15 residues long. The CDR3 spells CASSLEWLAVDEQFF. As DNA, the CDR3 is TGCGCCAGCAGCTTGGAATGGCTGGCGGTCGATGAGCAGTTCTTC.

This chain connects TRBV28 to TRBJ2-4, with D unresolved. V was trimmed by 4 bases and J by 8 bases, leaving 12 bases between them. Per germline, CDR1 MDHEN and CDR2 SYDVKM. The CDR3 runs 13 residues. The CDR3 spells CASSSPLGHIQYF. The CDR3 coding sequence is TGTGCCAGCAGTTCCCCCCTAGGCCACATTCAGTACTTC.

The chain's CDR3 is CASRDVAGSGNTIYF. DNA of the CDR3: TGTGCCAGCAGAGATGTCGCGGGATCTGGAAACACCATATATTTT. The chain is built from TRBV13 and TRBJ1-3; D is undetermined. This CDR3 is built from 15 residues. The germline V gene has CDR1 PRHDT and CDR2 FYEKMQ (reference sequence). Trimming stripped 6 bases from V and 1 base from J, with 13 bases between.

The chain is built from TRBV16 and TRBJ2-1, with TRBD2 matching 10 bases. With V trimmed by 4 bases and J by 9 bases, 12 bases remained unmatched. The CDR3 totals 16 residues. Germline V gene sequence: CDR1 KGHSY, CDR2 FQNENV. The CDR3 is CASSPRASGGVGEQFF. In DNA, the CDR3 is TGTGCCAGCAGCCCCCGTGCTAGCGGGGGTGTTGGTGAGCAGTTCTTC.

The chain has TRBV7-6 and TRBJ2-1; TRBD2 matches at 10 bases. The germline V gene encodes CDR1 SGHVS and CDR2 FNYEAQ. V trimming: 1 base; J trimming: 5 bases; junction bases outside the gene matches: 2. The CDR3 contains 15 residues. The CDR3: CASSLVAGGNNEQFF. The CDR3 nucleotides read TGTGCCAGCAGCTTAGTAGCGGGGGGAAACAATGAGCAGTTCTTC.

The chain combines TRBV9 with TRBJ1-5, with D possibly TRBD1 on 5 matching bases. This CDR3 is 14 amino acids long. CDR1 and CDR2 from the germline V gene are SGDLS and YYNGEE. V was trimmed by 0 bases and J by 6 bases, leaving 10 bases between them. CDR3 in amino acids: CASSVAGFGQPQHF. Written as DNA, the CDR3 is TGTGCCAGCAGCGTAGCAGGGTTCGGTCAGCCCCAGCATTTT.

The V call is TRBV5-8, the J call TRBJ2-7, with 9 bases lining up with TRBD2. The CDR3 has 14 residues. With V trimmed by 4 bases and J by 5 bases, 7 bases remained unmatched. Germline CDR1 is SGHTS and CDR2 is YDEGEE. This CDR3 reads CASSIGLAIDEQYF. In nucleotides, the CDR3 is TGTGCCAGCAGCATAGGACTAGCGATCGACGAGCAGTACTTC.

This clone has a handful of counts. The chain links TRBV30 to TRBJ1-1, with D tentatively TRBD1 (5 bases). The CDR3 is 13 residues long. The V end was cut by 2 bases, the J end by 4 bases, with 11 bases between. CDR1 GTSNPN and CDR2 SVGIG come from the germline V gene (reference sequence). In DNA, the CDR3 is TGTGCCTGGAGTCAGGGATTGGTCACTGAAGCTTTCTTT. Translation gives CAWSQGLVTEAFF.

This clone was seen a handful of times. The rearrangement links TRBV7-2 to TRBJ1-2; D gene uncertain. The V end was cut by 4 bases, the J end by 8 bases, with 14 bases between. The CDR3 is 13 amino acids. Germline-derived CDR1 and CDR2 are SGHTA and FQGNSA. The CDR3 region has the DNA TGTGCCAGCAGCTACCAGAAAACGGGGGGCTACACCTTC. As protein: CASSYQKTGGYTF. Based on the CDR3 plus reference TRBV7-2 and TRBJ1-2, the full variable domain is GAGVSQSPSNKVTEKGKDVELRCDPISGHTALYWYRQSLGQGLEFLIYFQGNSAPDKSGLPSDRFSAERTGGSVSTLTIQRTQQEDSAVYLCASSYQKTGGYTFGSGTRLTVV.

The chain combines TRBV28 with TRBJ2-1; 8 nucleotides match TRBD2. The CDR3 is made up of 17 amino acids. The trim removed 3 bases at V and 9 bases at J, leaving 16 bases unmatched. CDR1 is MDHEN and CDR2 is SYDVKM in the germline V gene. The CDR3: CASSFLPLVAGTGEQFF. The CDR3 DNA reads as TGTGCCAGCAGTTTCTTGCCTTTGGTAGCGGGGACGGGTGAGCAGTTCTTC.

The chain is built from TRBV12-5 and TRBJ2-7; D is ambiguous. The CDR3 is made up of 11 amino acids. Germline V gene data show CDR1 as LGHNT and CDR2 as FRNRAP. The germline V and J ends were trimmed by 2 bases and 4 bases, with 3 bases remaining between them. CDR3 coding DNA: TGTGCTAGTGGTTTGCAGTACGAGCAGTACTTC. The encoded protein is CASGLQYEQYF. The variable domain in full, with the rest retrieved from reference TRBV12-5 and TRBJ2-7, is DARVTQTPRHKVTEMGQEVTMRCQPILGHNTVFWYRQTMMQGLELLAYFRNRAPLDDSGMPKDRFSAEMPDATLATLKIQPSEPRDSAVYFCASGLQYEQYFGPGTRLTVT.

The chain couples TRBV25-1 to TRBJ1-3, with TRBD1 as a possible D gene (5 bases). The germline V gene encodes CDR1 MGHDK and CDR2 SYGVNS. V was pared by 5 bases and J by 9 bases, with 23 bases between. The CDR3 is made up of 16 amino acids. The CDR3 region is CASSSNFGGTASTIYF. CDR3 DNA sequence: TGTGCCAGCAGTTCAAACTTTGGAGGGACTGCGTCCACCATATATTTT.

The chain joins TRBV4-3 to TRBJ2-7, with TRBD1 matching over 7 bases. Trimming took 7 bases from V and 3 from J; bases not matched to a gene: 12. The CDR3 consists of 15 residues. Looked up from germline, CDR1 is LGHNA and CDR2 is YSLEER. The CDR3 coding sequence is TGCGCCAGCACCGAACTTCACAGGGGCGGCTACGAGCAGTACTTC. It yields the protein CASTELHRGGYEQYF.

This clone was found once. The rearrangement links TRBV2 to TRBJ1-1, with no clear D. This CDR3 has 15 residues. Germline V gives CDR1 SNHLY, CDR2 FYNNEI. Trimming shortened V by 3 bases and J by 2 bases, and 13 bases separated the two germline ends. The CDR3 nucleotides read TGTGCCAGCAGTGAGTCGGTAGCGCCCAACACTGAAGCTTTCTTT. It translates to CASSESVAPNTEAFF.

This clone was seen only a few times. V usage is TRBV28 and J usage is TRBJ2-1, with D possibly being TRBD1 (7 bases). Germline CDR1 and CDR2: MDHEN and SYDVKM. V lost 5 bases, J lost 4 bases, and 18 bases lay in between. This CDR3 contains 16 residues. The CDR3 is CASSSIRQGGYNEQFF. The CDR3 DNA follows: TGTGCCAGCAGTAGCATAAGGCAGGGGGGATACAATGAGCAGTTCTTC.

The chain carries TRBV6-5 and TRBJ2-4, with TRBD2 identical over 7 bases. This CDR3 is built from 15 residues. Germline assignment: CDR1 MNHEY and CDR2 SVGAGI. Trimming removed 2 bases from V and 8 bases from J; junction bases left unmatched: 9. Written as DNA, the CDR3 is TGTGCCAGCAGTTACGGTCCAGGGAGGGCGGACATTCAGTACTTC. It encodes CASSYGPGRADIQYF.

The J gene is TRBJ1-1, the V gene TRBV6-5; TRBD1 might be the D (5 bases). Germline V CDR1 and CDR2: MNHEY, SVGAGI. This CDR3 comprises 11 residues. With 5 bases removed from V and 13 bases from J, the gap between germline ends came to 14 bases. The CDR3 reads CASSRGGEVFF. CDR3 sequence (DNA): TGTGCCAGCAGTCGCGGGGGGGAGGTTTTCTTT.

CDR3 in amino acids: CATITSGLSYNEQFF. CDR3 nucleotides: TGTGCCACCATCACTAGCGGACTATCCTACAATGAGCAGTTCTTC. The chain uses TRBV6-4 and TRBJ2-1; TRBD2 matches at 8 bases. CDR1 is MRHNA and CDR2 is SNTAGT in the germline V gene. The CDR3 runs 15 residues. The junction had 9 bases not matched to a gene; V was cut back by 10 bases and J by 1 base.

On this clone: The same CDR3 can be traced to other DNA sequences in this sample. CDR3 DNA sequence: TGTGCCACCAGCAGAGACAGATCTGGGGCCAACGTCCTGACTTTC. Protein: CATSRDRSGANVLTF. The rearrangement uses TRBV15 and TRBJ2-6, with D uncertain. V gave up 0 bases and J gave up 1 base, with 4 bases separating them. The CDR3 runs to 15 residues. Germline V gene lookup returns CDR1 LNHNV and CDR2 YYDKDF (reference sequence).

The chain links TRBV7-9 to TRBJ1-5; tentatively, D is TRBD1 (5 bases). Trimming pared 3 bases from V and 1 base from J, leaving 7 bases between. The CDR3 consists of 14 residues. Germline values: CDR1 SEHNR, CDR2 FQNEAQ (reference sequence). The CDR3 nucleotides are TGTGCCAGCAGCTTCTCAGGGAGCAATCAGCCCCAGCATTTT. Amino acid sequence: CASSFSGSNQPQHF. The full variable domain, its missing parts supplied by reference TRBV7-9 and TRBJ1-5, is DTGVSQNPRHKITKRGQNVTFRCDPISEHNRLYWYRQTLGQGPEFLTYFQNEAQLEKSRLLSDRFSAERPKGSFSTLEIQRTEQGDSAMYLCASSFSGSNQPQHFGDGTRLSIL.

This chain links TRBV6-5 with TRBJ1-5, with 9 nucleotides matching TRBD1. The junction had 1 base not matched to a gene; V was cut back by 2 bases and J by 2 bases. The V gene's germline CDR1 is MNHEY and CDR2 SVGAGI. There are 15 residues in the CDR3. The CDR3 nucleotides are TGTGCCAGCAGTTACGGACAGGGGCGCAATCAGCCCCAGCATTTT. Protein product: CASSYGQGRNQPQHF.

CDR3 DNA sequence: TGTGCCAGCAGCTTAGCACAGGGGGTATACACTGAAGCTTTCTTT. This gives the protein CASSLAQGVYTEAFF. V and J are TRBV7-9 and TRBJ1-1; 8 bases are a match to TRBD1. The V gene's germline CDR1 is SEHNR and CDR2 FQNEAQ (reference sequence). V lost 0 bases, J lost 3 bases, and 3 bases stayed unmatched. The CDR3 totals 15 residues.

In its sample, this clone was seen a few times. The junction departs from germline at one end; a sequencing error may be responsible. The rearrangement uses TRBV7-9 and TRBJ2-7; TRBD2 agrees at 7 bases. The CDR3 has 18 residues. The germline CDR1 and CDR2 sequences are SEHNR and FQNEAQ (reference sequence). The DNA of the CDR3 is TGTTCCAGCAGCTTAGTCCCGATGCTAGCGGTTAGCTCCTACGAGCAGTACTTC. Its translation: CSSSLVPMLAVSSYEQYF.

The chain employs TRBV7-6 and TRBJ2-1, with TRBD2 identical over 13 bases. Germline V gene lookup returns CDR1 SGHVS and CDR2 FNYEAQ. The V and J ends lost 5 bases and 5 bases, in that order; junction bases with no gene match: 6. This CDR3 has 16 amino acids. The CDR3 nucleotides are TGTGCCAGCAGCGAAGGACTAGCGGGGGCCCACAATGAGCAGTTCTTC. Translating gives CASSEGLAGAHNEQFF. Full variable domain (missing parts from reference TRBV7-6 and TRBJ2-1): GAGVSQSPRYKVTKRGQDVALRCDPISGHVSLYWYRQALGQGPEFLTYFNYEAQQDKSGLPNDRFSAERPEGSISTLTIQRTEQRDSAMYRCASSEGLAGAHNEQFFGPGTRLTVL.

The V gene is TRBV7-2, the J gene TRBJ1-2; D is perhaps TRBD1 (6 bases). In germline, CDR1 is SGHTA, CDR2 FQGNSA. This CDR3 spans 16 amino acids. Trimming cost V 1 base and J 6 bases, with 18 bases left between them. The CDR3: CASSLDRAARKDGYTF. The DNA for the CDR3 is TGTGCCAGCAGCTTAGACAGGGCCGCGAGAAAGGATGGCTACACCTTC.